The rows below give T cell receptor beta chains drawn from one sample of a study of identical twins. TCRdb passed the 5' RACE reads through MiXCR, listing each CDR3 protein once. The sample holds roughly 1,500,000 distinct CDR3 sequences, around 29% seen once. The specimen sequenced was cord blood. These receptors all come from a newborn girl in good health. Both conserved end residues are part of each CDR3. Each record gives: D gene, V gene, J gene, clone size, CDR3 protein, CDR3 DNA. D genes are given only for firm matches. Expanded clones get a size class; other rows say once, few or many, or leave the size out.

TRBD2	TRBV4-1	TRBJ2-3	.	CASSQAPVSGGFADTQYF	TGCGCCAGCAGCCAAGCCCCCGTTAGCGGGGGATTCGCAGATACGCAGTATTTT
.	TRBV7-9	TRBJ2-3	.	CASSLEAGYTQYF	TGTGCCAGCAGCTTAGAGGCCGGGTATACGCAGTATTTT
.	TRBV4-1	TRBJ2-1	.	CASSHNDRSGEQFF	TGCGCCAGCAGCCATAATGACAGGTCAGGCGAGCAGTTCTTC
TRBD1	TRBV5-1	TRBJ2-3	few	CASSLDRTGVDTQYF	TGCGCCAGCAGCTTGGACCGGACAGGGGTCGATACGCAGTATTTT
.	TRBV5-5	TRBJ2-2	.	CASSLWTLNTGELFF	TGTGCCAGCAGCTTGTGGACTCTCAACACCGGGGAGCTGTTTTTT
TRBD2	TRBV4-1	TRBJ2-1	few	CASSRTSGPHVHNEQFF	TGCGCCAGCAGCCGAACTAGCGGTCCCCACGTCCACAATGAGCAGTTCTTC
TRBD1	TRBV2	TRBJ2-1	.	CASQDREGSYNEQFF	TGTGCCAGCCAGGACAGGGAAGGGTCCTACAATGAGCAGTTCTTC
TRBD2	TRBV20-1	TRBJ2-1	.	CSASLAGGGSYNEQFF	TGCAGTGCTAGCCTAGCGGGAGGGGGGTCCTACAATGAGCAGTTCTTC
TRBD2	TRBV28	TRBJ2-2	.	CASSLLPRETTGELFF	TGTGCCAGCAGTTTATTACCGCGGGAGACAACCGGGGAGCTGTTTTTT
TRBD1	TRBV6-6	TRBJ1-4	.	CASSLTGGRNEKLFF	TGTGCCAGCAGTTTGACAGGGGGCCGAAATGAAAAACTGTTTTTT
TRBD1	TRBV3-1	TRBJ1-2	few	CASSPEAGQGTYGYTF	TGTGCCAGCAGCCCCGAGGCAGGACAGGGGACCTATGGCTACACCTTC
TRBD2	TRBV20-1	TRBJ2-7	.	CSAPGGNGAYNEQYF	TGCAGTGCTCCGGGAGGGAATGGGGCTTACAATGAGCAGTACTTC
.	TRBV25-1	TRBJ2-3	.	CASSESSSRVGVRTDTQYF	TGTGCCAGCAGTGAATCATCGTCTCGGGTTGGGGTCCGTACAGATACGCAGTATTTT
.	TRBV27	TRBJ2-1	.	CASSRGPPSSYNEQFF	TGTGCCAGCAGTCGCGGGCCCCCGAGCTCCTACAATGAGCAGTTCTTC
TRBD2	TRBV12-3/TRBV12-4	TRBJ2-3	.	CASSPILASDVQYF	TGTGCCAGCAGTCCGATACTAGCGTCAGATGTGCAGTATTTT
.	TRBV27	TRBJ2-1	.	CASSLSRGGRGTDNEQFF	TGTGCCAGCAGTTTATCGAGGGGAGGCAGGGGTACTGACAATGAGCAGTTCTTC